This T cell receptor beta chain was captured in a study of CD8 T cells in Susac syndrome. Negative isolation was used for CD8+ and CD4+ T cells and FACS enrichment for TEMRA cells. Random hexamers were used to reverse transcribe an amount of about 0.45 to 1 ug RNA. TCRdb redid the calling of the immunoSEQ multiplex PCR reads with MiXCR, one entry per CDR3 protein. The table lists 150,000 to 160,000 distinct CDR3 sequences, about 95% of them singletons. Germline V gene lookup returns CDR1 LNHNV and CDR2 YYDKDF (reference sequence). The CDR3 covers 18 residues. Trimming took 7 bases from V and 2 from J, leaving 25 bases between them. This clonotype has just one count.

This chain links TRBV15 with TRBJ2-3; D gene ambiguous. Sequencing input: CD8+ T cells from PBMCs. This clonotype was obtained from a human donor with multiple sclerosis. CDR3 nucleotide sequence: TGTGCCACCACCACTACCAAAACTCTTCTTGGATTCACAGATACGCAGTATTTT. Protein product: CATTTTKTLLGFTDTQYF.